This TCR beta chain derives from a study of cytomegalovirus exposure and HLA in healthy donors. A word on this clone: Its antigen is still unknown. Other DNA sequences in this specimen translate into the identical CDR3.

V lost 5 bases to trimming and J lost 7 bases; unmatched junction nucleotides: 6. CDR3 length: 15 residues. Germline V CDR1 and CDR2: PRHDT, FYEKMQ (reference sequence). Study-level points and caveats: Confirmation in vitro established that three CMV-associated chains were specific for CMV antigens. In an earlier analysis, about 87% or about 30%: the productive usage of most TCR beta V segments.

The primer mix had 60 Vbeta and 13 Jbeta primers. Study processing details: In a later analysis, of tens of millions of unique beta chains, roughly 10 million appeared in at least two donors. The repertoire was sequenced with immunoSEQ multiplex PCR; TCRdb's copy has only in-frame clones and lacks some. The V and J calls and clone size come from that table; D and trimming were worked out from the DNA. The sample carries fewer than 200,000 clones, about 75% recorded once. This TCR derives from a female donor in good health and CMV-seronegative. The sequencing sample was made of PBMCs. The chain couples TRBV13 to TRBJ2-2; 11 nucleotides agree with TRBD2. For the CDR3, the DNA is TGTGCCAGCAGCGGTAGCGGGGGGGCCCTCGGGGAGCTGTTTTTT. It encodes CASSGSGGALGELFF.